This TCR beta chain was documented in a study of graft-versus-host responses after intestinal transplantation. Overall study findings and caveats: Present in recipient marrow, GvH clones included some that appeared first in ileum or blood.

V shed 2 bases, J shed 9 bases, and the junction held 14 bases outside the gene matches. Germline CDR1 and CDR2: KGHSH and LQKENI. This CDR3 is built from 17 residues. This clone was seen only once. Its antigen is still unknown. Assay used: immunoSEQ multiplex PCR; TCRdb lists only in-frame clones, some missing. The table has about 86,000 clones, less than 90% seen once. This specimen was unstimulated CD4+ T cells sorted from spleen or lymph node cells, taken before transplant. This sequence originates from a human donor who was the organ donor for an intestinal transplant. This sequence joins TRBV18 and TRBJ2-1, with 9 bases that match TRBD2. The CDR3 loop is CASSPIPGRGGPSEQFF. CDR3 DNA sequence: TGTGCCAGCTCACCAATCCCAGGGCGGGGGGGTCCCAGTGAGCAGTTCTTC.